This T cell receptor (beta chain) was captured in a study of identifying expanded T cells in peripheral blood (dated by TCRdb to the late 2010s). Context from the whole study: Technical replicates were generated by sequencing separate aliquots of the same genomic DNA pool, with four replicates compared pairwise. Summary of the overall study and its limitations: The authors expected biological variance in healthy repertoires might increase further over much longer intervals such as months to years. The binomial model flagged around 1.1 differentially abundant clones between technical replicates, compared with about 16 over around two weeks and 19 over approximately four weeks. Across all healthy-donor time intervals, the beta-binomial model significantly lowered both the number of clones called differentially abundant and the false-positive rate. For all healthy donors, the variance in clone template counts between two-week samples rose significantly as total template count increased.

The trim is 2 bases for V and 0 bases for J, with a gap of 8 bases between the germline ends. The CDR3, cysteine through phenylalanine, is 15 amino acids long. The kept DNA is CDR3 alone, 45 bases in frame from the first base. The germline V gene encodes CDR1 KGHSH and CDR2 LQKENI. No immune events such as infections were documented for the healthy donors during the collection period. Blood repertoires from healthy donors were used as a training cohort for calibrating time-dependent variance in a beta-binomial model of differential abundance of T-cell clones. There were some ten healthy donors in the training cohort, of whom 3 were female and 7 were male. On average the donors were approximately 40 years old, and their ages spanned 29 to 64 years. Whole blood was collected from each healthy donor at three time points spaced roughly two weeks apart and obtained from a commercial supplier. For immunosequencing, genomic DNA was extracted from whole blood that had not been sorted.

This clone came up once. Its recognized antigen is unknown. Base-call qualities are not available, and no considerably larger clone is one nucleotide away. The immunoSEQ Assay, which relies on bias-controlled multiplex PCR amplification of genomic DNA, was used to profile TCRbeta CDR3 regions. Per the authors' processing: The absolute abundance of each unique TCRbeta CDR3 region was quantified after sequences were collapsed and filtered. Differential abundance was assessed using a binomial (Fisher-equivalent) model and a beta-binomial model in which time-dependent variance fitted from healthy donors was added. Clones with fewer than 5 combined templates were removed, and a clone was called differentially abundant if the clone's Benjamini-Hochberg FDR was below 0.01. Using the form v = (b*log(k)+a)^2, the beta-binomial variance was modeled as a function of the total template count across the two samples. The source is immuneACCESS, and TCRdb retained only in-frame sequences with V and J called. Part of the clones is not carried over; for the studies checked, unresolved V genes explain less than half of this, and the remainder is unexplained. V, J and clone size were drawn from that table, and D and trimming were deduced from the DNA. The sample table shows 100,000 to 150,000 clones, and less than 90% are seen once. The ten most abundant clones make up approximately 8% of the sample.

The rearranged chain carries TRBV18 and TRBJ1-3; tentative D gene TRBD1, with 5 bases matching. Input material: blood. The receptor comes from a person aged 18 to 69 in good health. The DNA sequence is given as TGTGCCAGCTCACCATTGGACACCTCTGGAAACACCATATATTTT. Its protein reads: CASSPLDTSGNTIYF. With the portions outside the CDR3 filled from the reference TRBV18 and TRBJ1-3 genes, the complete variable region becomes NAGVMQNPRHLVRRRGQEARLRCSPMKGHSHVYWYRQLPEEGLKFMVYLQKENIIDESGMPKERFSAEFPKEGPSILRIQQVVRGDSAAYFCASSPLDTSGNTIYFGEGSWLTVV.